The rows below give T cell receptor beta chains drawn from one sample of a study of CD8 T cells in Susac syndrome. TCRdb reprocessed the immunoSEQ multiplex PCR reads with MiXCR, giving one entry per CDR3 protein. This sample has around 140,000 distinct CDR3 sequences, with roughly 80% found just once. What was sequenced was CD8+ T cells from PBMCs. These receptors were collected from a human donor with multiple sclerosis. The CDR3 runs from the conserved cysteine through the conserved F or W. Fields, in order: J gene, V gene, clone size, CDR3 length, D gene, CDR3 protein, CDR3 DNA. The D gene is left open where the match is weak. Not every row has a clone size; where given, it reads once, few, many or a size class.

J: TRBJ2-2
V: TRBV27
size: -
length: 14
D: -
CDR3: CASRPGTNTGELFF
DNA: TGTGCCAGCAGACCCGGCACGAACACCGGGGAGCTGTTTTTT

J: TRBJ2-3
V: TRBV27
size: -
length: 16
D: TRBD2
CDR3: CASSYNLAGGTDTQYF
DNA: TGTGCCAGCAGTTATAATCTAGCGGGGGGGACGGATACGCAGTATTTT

J: TRBJ2-1
V: TRBV13
size: few
length: 17
D: -
CDR3: CASSLLLKVADYNEQFF
DNA: TGTGCCAGCAGCCTTCTCCTTAAAGTAGCTGACTACAATGAGCAGTTCTTC

J: TRBJ1-4
V: TRBV23-1
size: once
length: 15
D: -
CDR3: CASSQSRRFNEKLFF
DNA: TGCGCCAGCAGTCAATCGAGAAGGTTTAATGAAAAACTGTTTTTT

J: TRBJ1-2
V: TRBV18
size: -
length: 14
D: -
CDR3: CASSPDQLPEGYTF
DNA: TGTGCCAGCTCACCAGACCAACTCCCCGAAGGCTACACCTTC

J: TRBJ2-1
V: TRBV20-1
size: -
length: 15
D: TRBD2
CDR3: CSALRASGSSNEQFF
DNA: TGCAGTGCCCTAAGAGCTAGCGGGAGTTCAAATGAGCAGTTCTTC

J: TRBJ1-1
V: TRBV24-1
size: once
length: 14
D: TRBD1
CDR3: CATSETGVDTEAFF
DNA: TGTGCCACCAGTGAGACAGGGGTCGACACTGAAGCTTTCTTT

J: TRBJ2-5
V: TRBV6-5
size: -
length: 13
D: -
CDR3: CASSFDSEETQYF
DNA: TGTGCCAGCAGTTTTGACTCAGAAGAGACCCAGTACTTC

J: TRBJ1-1
V: TRBV19
size: -
length: 14
D: -
CDR3: CASTPRGTNTEAFF
DNA: TGTGCCAGTACCCCCCGGGGGACAAACACTGAAGCTTTCTTT

J: TRBJ2-1
V: TRBV7-8
size: -
length: 14
D: TRBD1
CDR3: CASSPRTGFTEQFF
DNA: TGTGCCAGCAGCCCTCGGACAGGTTTCACTGAGCAGTTCTTC

J: TRBJ2-1
V: TRBV6-2/TRBV6-3
size: few
length: 18
D: TRBD2
CDR3: CASSYSGLAGLRTLEQFF
DNA: TGTGCCAGCAGTTACTCGGGACTAGCGGGACTCCGCACGTTGGAGCAGTTCTTC

J: TRBJ2-1
V: TRBV27
size: -
length: 14
D: TRBD2
CDR3: CASWGLAGYNEQFF
DNA: TGTGCCAGCTGGGGGCTAGCGGGATACAATGAGCAGTTCTTC

J: TRBJ2-1
V: TRBV29-1
size: once
length: 15
D: -
CDR3: CSVEAKAVVNNEQFF
DNA: TGCAGCGTTGAAGCTAAGGCGGTGGTGAACAATGAGCAGTTCTTC

J: TRBJ2-1
V: TRBV4-1
size: -
length: 12
D: -
CDR3: CASSPRGYEQFF
DNA: TGCGCCAGCAGCCCCCGGGGCTATGAGCAGTTCTTC

J: TRBJ2-3
V: TRBV6-2/TRBV6-3
size: -
length: 11
D: -
CDR3: CASSYTHTQYF
DNA: TGTGCCAGCAGTTACACCCATACGCAGTATTTT

J: TRBJ2-5
V: TRBV4-1
size: -
length: 14
D: TRBD1
CDR3: CASSERQGKETQYF
DNA: TGCGCCAGCAGCGAAAGACAGGGAAAAGAGACCCAGTACTTC

J: TRBJ2-5
V: TRBV19
size: -
length: 15
D: -
CDR3: CASSIGWSPQETQYF
DNA: TGTGCCAGTAGTATAGGCTGGAGCCCACAGGAGACCCAGTACTTC

J: TRBJ1-1
V: TRBV18
size: -
length: 14
D: -
CDR3: CASSLYDPEWEAFF
DNA: TGTGCCAGCTCACTCTATGACCCCGAATGGGAAGCTTTCTTT

J: TRBJ1-4
V: TRBV12-5
size: -
length: 13
D: -
CDR3: CASGLQGREKLFF
DNA: TGTGCTAGTGGTTTGCAGGGAAGGGAAAAACTGTTTTTT

J: TRBJ2-1
V: TRBV24-1
size: -
length: 13
D: -
CDR3: CATSELGDNEQFF
DNA: TGTGCCACCAGTGAACTAGGGGACAATGAGCAGTTCTTC

J: TRBJ2-1
V: TRBV3-1
size: -
length: 17
D: TRBD2
CDR3: CASSQDGAGPGGNEQFF
DNA: TGTGCCAGCAGCCAAGACGGGGCGGGACCGGGGGGGAATGAGCAGTTCTTC

J: TRBJ2-1
V: TRBV24-1
size: -
length: 13
D: -
CDR3: CATSDLPYNEQFF
DNA: TGTGCCACCAGTGATTTGCCCTACAATGAGCAGTTCTTC

J: TRBJ2-3
V: TRBV11-2
size: -
length: 16
D: -
CDR3: CASFARDSGITDTQYF
DNA: TGTGCCAGCTTCGCACGGGACTCGGGAATTACAGATACGCAGTATTTT

J: TRBJ1-5
V: TRBV4-1
size: -
length: 16
D: TRBD1
CDR3: CASSQVWDRGHQPQHF
DNA: TGCGCCAGCAGCCAAGTCTGGGACAGGGGCCATCAGCCCCAGCATTTT

J: TRBJ2-4
V: TRBV7-9
size: -
length: 16
D: TRBD1
CDR3: CASSLETGGAKNIQYF
DNA: TGTGCCAGCAGCTTAGAAACAGGGGGAGCCAAAAACATTCAGTACTTC

J: TRBJ2-3
V: TRBV7-9
size: -
length: 13
D: -
CDR3: CASSPKATDTQYF
DNA: TGTGCCAGCAGCCCCAAGGCCACAGATACGCAGTATTTT

J: TRBJ2-7
V: TRBV4-1
size: -
length: 15
D: TRBD1
CDR3: CASSQERDSNYEQYF
DNA: TGCGCCAGCAGCCAAGAACGGGACAGTAATTACGAGCAGTACTTC

J: TRBJ1-2
V: TRBV20-1
size: -
length: 11
D: -
CDR3: CSANRRGGYTF
DNA: TGCAGTGCTAACAGGAGAGGTGGCTACACCTTC

J: TRBJ1-5
V: TRBV30
size: -
length: 13
D: -
CDR3: CAWSAAAHQPQHF
DNA: TGTGCCTGGTCGGCGGCCGCTCATCAGCCCCAGCATTTT

J: TRBJ2-4
V: TRBV5-1
size: few
length: 12
D: -
CDR3: CASLDTRNIQYF
DNA: TGCGCCAGCCTGGACACTCGAAACATTCAGTACTTC

J: TRBJ2-3
V: TRBV13
size: -
length: 15
D: -
CDR3: CASRARAASTDTQYF
DNA: TGTGCCAGCAGGGCCAGGGCCGCTAGCACAGATACGCAGTATTTT

J: TRBJ1-6
V: TRBV10-3
size: -
length: 14
D: -
CDR3: CAISESGVNSPLHF
DNA: TGTGCCATCAGTGAGTCAGGGGTTAATTCACCCCTCCACTTT

J: TRBJ2-3
V: TRBV5-1
size: -
length: 15
D: -
CDR3: CASSLVGVGTDTQYF
DNA: TGCGCCAGCAGCTTGGTGGGGGTAGGCACAGATACGCAGTATTTT

J: TRBJ1-5
V: TRBV28
size: -
length: 13
D: -
CDR3: CASSVGWVQPRHF
DNA: TGTGCCAGCAGTGTTGGCTGGGTTCAGCCCCGGCATTTT

J: TRBJ1-1
V: TRBV5-6
size: -
length: 15
D: TRBD1
CDR3: CASRPSGTGVTEAFF
DNA: TGTGCCAGCAGACCATCCGGGACAGGGGTGACTGAAGCTTTCTTT

J: TRBJ2-7
V: TRBV19
size: -
length: 13
D: -
CDR3: CASSMTDPREQYF
DNA: TGTGCCAGTAGTATGACAGACCCTCGGGAGCAGTACTTC

J: TRBJ1-1
V: TRBV4-3
size: -
length: 11
D: -
CDR3: CASSQGGEAFF
DNA: TGCGCCAGCAGCCAGGGAGGTGAAGCTTTCTTT

J: TRBJ1-1
V: TRBV19
size: -
length: 13
D: -
CDR3: CASWARMNTEAFF
DNA: TGTGCCTCGTGGGCAAGGATGAACACTGAAGCTTTCTTT

J: TRBJ2-5
V: TRBV15
size: -
length: 14
D: -
CDR3: CATSGRLVTETQYF
DNA: TGTGCCACCAGCGGGCGACTAGTTACGGAGACCCAGTACTTC